The 20 T cell receptor beta chains given below trace back to one sample, sequenced in a study of blood T cell repertoires in COVID-19. Sequencing was performed with immunoSEQ multiplex PCR; in TCRdb, only in-frame clones are kept and a portion is missing. This sample has roughly 360,000 clones, with 83% found just once. The sequenced sample consisted of PBMCs or T cells enriched from blood (not recorded which). These receptors were obtained from a woman aged 50 to 60 who had recovered from COVID-19.

J is TRBJ2-5 and V is TRBV2; D is perhaps TRBD2 (6 bases). Germline-derived CDR1 and CDR2 are SNHLY and FYNNEI. The V and J ends lost 4 bases and 3 bases respectively, with 12 bases between them. The CDR3 runs 14 residues. The CDR3 DNA sequence: TGTGCCAGCAGTGCTTTGCGGGGAAAAGAGACCCAGTACTTC. Encoded protein: CASSALRGKETQYF.

V gene TRBV5-4 combines with J gene TRBJ1-2; 11 nucleotides line up with TRBD1. J was trimmed by 6 bases and V by 2 bases; bases with no gene match: 6. Germline V gives CDR1 SGHNT, CDR2 YYREEE (reference sequence). This CDR3 is 15 amino acids long. CDR3 in amino acids: CASSFGQGARNGYTF. CDR3 coding DNA: TGTGCCAGCAGCTTCGGACAGGGGGCGCGAAATGGCTACACCTTC.

The chain employs TRBV5-4 and TRBJ1-3, with TRBD1 matching over 10 bases. V lost 4 bases to trimming and J lost 4 bases; unmatched junction nucleotides: 11. This CDR3 is 17 amino acids long. Germline V lookup: CDR1 SGHNT, CDR2 YYREEE (reference sequence). The CDR3, as DNA: TGTGCCAGCAGCAACGGACAGGGGGTTTCGGCGGGAAACACCATATATTTT. Amino acid sequence: CASSNGQGVSAGNTIYF.

The chain recombines TRBV15 with TRBJ1-1; D ambiguous. From germline, CDR1 is LNHNV and CDR2 YYDKDF (reference sequence). Trimming pared 3 bases from V and 6 bases from J, leaving 14 bases between. This CDR3 is 14 amino acids long. Here the CDR3 DNA reads TGTGCCACCAGCAGGACACGTGAGAGGGCTGAAGCTTTCTTT. Translating gives CATSRTRERAEAFF.

This chain links TRBV5-1 with TRBJ1-6; 7 bases are a match to TRBD1. This CDR3 region has 17 residues. J lost 7 bases, V lost 4 bases, and 14 bases had no gene match. The germline V gene has CDR1 SGHRS and CDR2 YFSETQ. The CDR3 sequence is CASSHLEPTGWNSPLHF. The CDR3 DNA is TGCGCCAGCAGCCATCTTGAACCGACAGGGTGGAATTCACCCCTCCACTTT.

The V call is TRBV27, the J call TRBJ1-2, with a weak D call TRBD1 (6 bases). Germline CDR1 is MNHEY and CDR2 is SMNVEV (reference sequence). V dropped 6 bases and J dropped 7 bases, with 15 bases sitting between them. This CDR3 region has 13 residues. The CDR3 here is CASSRGGGSGYTF. Here the CDR3 DNA reads TGTGCCAGCAGCCGGGGTGGGGGCTCTGGCTACACCTTC.

This clone came up a few times. V usage is TRBV27 and J usage is TRBJ1-2, with 9 bases that match TRBD1. Germline CDR1 is MNHEY and CDR2 is SMNVEV (reference sequence). Trimming cost V 4 bases and J 9 bases; bases outside gene matches: 12. The CDR3 covers 15 residues. CDR3 DNA sequence: TGTGCCAGCAGTTCTGGTCCCGGGACAGGGAGGAGCTACACCTTC. It encodes CASSSGPGTGRSYTF.

This rearrangement joins TRBV5-4 to TRBJ2-1; no clear D gene. V was cut by 0 bases and J by 8 bases, with 6 bases left in between. CDR1 is SGHNT and CDR2 is YYREEE in the germline V gene (reference sequence). The CDR3 consists of 12 residues. The CDR3 sequence is CASSLVADEQFF. In DNA form, the CDR3 reads TGTGCCAGCAGCTTGGTGGCAGATGAGCAGTTCTTC.

In this sample, this clone turned up a few times. The chain joins TRBV30 to TRBJ2-5; 9 bases line up with TRBD2. Losses at the gene ends were 0 bases for V and 2 bases for J; bases not matched to a gene: 4. Germline values: CDR1 GTSNPN, CDR2 SVGIG (reference sequence). This CDR3 is 15 amino acids long. This chain's CDR3 is CAWSVGLAGQETQYF. CDR3 in DNA: TGTGCCTGGAGTGTAGGTCTAGCGGGACAAGAGACCCAGTACTTC. Full variable domain (missing parts from reference TRBV30 and TRBJ2-5): SQTIHQWPATLVQPVGSPLSLECTVEGTSNPNLYWYRQAAGRGLQLLFYSVGIGQISSEVPQNLSASRPQDRQFILSSKKLLLSDSGFYLCAWSVGLAGQETQYFGPGTRLLVL.

In this sample, this clone turned up a few times. The chain couples TRBV7-9 to TRBJ1-2; D is perhaps TRBD1 (6 bases). The CDR3 spans 16 residues. Germline assignment: CDR1 SEHNR and CDR2 FQNEAQ (reference sequence). With 1 base removed from V and 5 bases from J, the gap between germline ends came to 17 bases. CDR3 bases: TGTGCCAGCAGCTTAGATTGGGCAGCAAGGGGGTATGGCTACACCTTC. Translating gives CASSLDWAARGYGYTF.

This clone came up once. V usage is TRBV13 and J usage is TRBJ1-2; perhaps TRBD1 as D (5 bases). Germline V gene sequence: CDR1 PRHDT, CDR2 FYEKMQ (reference sequence). The CDR3 is 18 residues long. Trimming took off 2 bases at V and 0 bases at J, with 19 bases between the two ends. CDR3 nucleotide sequence: TGTGCCAGCAGCTTAACAGGCAGTTCATTCCACCCTAACTATGGCTACACCTTC. Its protein product is CASSLTGSSFHPNYGYTF.

Only a few counts were recorded for this clone. This rearrangement joins TRBV5-1 to TRBJ1-2, with 10 bases lining up with TRBD1. Trimming removed 4 bases from V and 7 bases from J; junction bases left unmatched: 7. This CDR3 has 14 amino acids. Germline-derived CDR1 and CDR2 are SGHRS and YFSETQ. For the CDR3, the DNA is TGCGCCAGCAGCGTGGGGACAGGGGCGCGTGGCTACACCTTC. Its translation: CASSVGTGARGYTF. Filled out from reference TRBV5-1 and TRBJ1-2, the complete variable domain reads KAGVTQTPRYLIKTRGQQVTLSCSPISGHRSVSWYQQTPGQGLQFLFEYFSETQRNKGNFPGRFSGRQFSNSRSEMNVSTLELGDSALYLCASSVGTGARGYTFGSGTRLTVV.

The V gene is TRBV6-5, the J gene TRBJ1-6; D is undetermined. Germline V gives CDR1 MNHEY, CDR2 SVGAGI. Trimming removed 2 bases from V and 7 bases from J, with 12 bases in between. This CDR3 is 15 amino acids long. The CDR3, as DNA: TGTGCCAGCAGTTACGAGCCCCCGGGGAATTCACCCCTCCACTTT. Translation gives CASSYEPPGNSPLHF.

J is TRBJ2-3 and V is TRBV4-1; 9 bases match TRBD2. CDR3 size: 16 residues. Germline trimming cut 1 base from V and 0 bases from J; bases unmatched to any gene: 2. Germline values: CDR1 MGHRA, CDR2 YSYEKL. Here the CDR3 reads CASSQVSGRSTDTQYF. DNA of the CDR3: TGCGCCAGCAGCCAAGTTAGCGGGAGAAGCACAGATACGCAGTATTTT.

This chain connects TRBV5-4 to TRBJ1-2; D possibly corresponds to TRBD1 (5 bases). The CDR3 runs 13 residues. CDR1 SGHNT and CDR2 YYREEE come from the germline V gene (reference sequence). V lost 3 bases, J lost 3 bases, and 9 bases lay in between. For the CDR3, the DNA is TGTGCCAGCAGCTCAATAGGGGACTATGGCTACACCTTC. Encoded protein: CASSSIGDYGYTF.

V usage is TRBV7-9 and J usage is TRBJ1-1, with 8 bases identical to TRBD1. The CDR3 extends over 13 amino acids. Trimming at V came to 6 bases and at J to 5 bases, leaving 5 bases not matched to a gene. The V gene's germline CDR1 is SEHNR and CDR2 FQNEAQ (reference sequence). The CDR3, as DNA: TGTGCCAGCAGATCAGGACAGGGTACTGAAGCTTTCTTT. Its translation: CASRSGQGTEAFF.

As DNA, the CDR3 is TGTGCCAGCTCACCCCCAGACAGGGCCGGTGGCTACACCTTC. Protein sequence: CASSPPDRAGGYTF. The chain is built from TRBV18 and TRBJ1-2; 7 bases map to TRBD1. This CDR3 comprises 14 residues. The V segment lost 3 bases and the J segment 7 bases; nucleotides outside the gene matches: 8. Germline-derived CDR1 and CDR2 are KGHSH and LQKENI.

This chain uses TRBV6-5 with TRBJ1-2; D is possibly TRBD1 (6 bases). Per the germline V gene, CDR1 is MNHEY and CDR2 is SVGAGI. CDR3 length equals 14 residues. The V and J ends lost 6 bases and 0 bases respectively, with 11 bases between them. The CDR3: CASRTGPSNYGYTF. Written as DNA, the CDR3 is TGTGCCAGCAGAACAGGGCCCTCTAACTATGGCTACACCTTC.

In this sample, this clone turned up once. The J gene is TRBJ2-2, the V gene TRBV5-4, with 9 bases identical to TRBD1. The trim removed 4 bases at V and 7 bases at J, leaving 11 bases unmatched. Germline V CDR1 and CDR2: SGHNT, YYREEE (reference sequence). This CDR3 is 16 amino acids long. In DNA form, the CDR3 reads TGTGCCAGCAGCCCCGCCGGGACAGGGTCGGTCGGGGAGCTGTTTTTT. It codes for CASSPAGTGSVGELFF.

V and J are TRBV2 and TRBJ1-3; D unclear. This CDR3 is 15 amino acids long. The germline V gene has CDR1 SNHLY and CDR2 FYNNEI. Deletions cut 9 bases from V and 0 bases from J, with 15 bases between. The CDR3 region is CASSEGYGSGNTIYF. The CDR3 nucleotides are TGTGCCAGTAGCGAGGGATATGGCTCTGGAAACACCATATATTTT.